The clone carrying this TCR beta chain was counted a single time. The antigen remains undetermined. This record comes from a study of identifying expanded T cells in peripheral blood. No infections or other immune events were documented during collection. General study findings and limits: Over two and four weeks, about 16.4 and 19 clones changed, versus approximately 1.1 between replicates. Variance in clone template counts between roughly two-week samples significantly increased with total template count across all healthy donors.

Germline V lookup: CDR1 SEHNR, CDR2 FQNEAQ (reference sequence). V shed 5 bases, J shed 8 bases, and the junction held 11 bases outside the gene matches. The CDR3 is made up of 15 amino acids. Using immunoSEQ multiplex PCR, the repertoire was profiled, and TCRdb retains in-frame clones only, with some absent. The sample shows roughly 100,000 clones, almost 90% of them seen only once. The TCR sequence derives from a person aged 18-70 years in good health. The rearrangement joins TRBV7-9 to TRBJ2-5, with 10 positions matching TRBD1. The specimen sequenced was blood. CDR3 amino acids: CASSLGQGPPRTQYF. As DNA, the CDR3 is TGTGCCAGCAGCCTGGGACAGGGGCCGCCGAGAACCCAGTACTTC.